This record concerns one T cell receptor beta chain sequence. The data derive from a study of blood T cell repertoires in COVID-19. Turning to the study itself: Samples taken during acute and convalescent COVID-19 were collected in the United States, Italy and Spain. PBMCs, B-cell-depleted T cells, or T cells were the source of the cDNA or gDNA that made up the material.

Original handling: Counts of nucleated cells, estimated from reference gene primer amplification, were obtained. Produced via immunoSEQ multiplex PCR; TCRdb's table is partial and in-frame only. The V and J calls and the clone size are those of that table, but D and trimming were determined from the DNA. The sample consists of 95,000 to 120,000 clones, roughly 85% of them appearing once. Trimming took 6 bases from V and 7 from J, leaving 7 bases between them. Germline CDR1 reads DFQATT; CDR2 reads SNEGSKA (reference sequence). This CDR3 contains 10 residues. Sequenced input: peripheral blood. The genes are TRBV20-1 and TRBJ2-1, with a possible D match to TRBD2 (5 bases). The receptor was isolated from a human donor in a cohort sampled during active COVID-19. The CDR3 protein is CSARRNEQFF. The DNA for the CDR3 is TGCAGTGCCCGGAGGAATGAGCAGTTCTTC.